The sequence of this T cell receptor beta chain was determined in a study of beta chain features in type 1 diabetes. The entirety of the isolated RNA underwent reverse transcription, so expressed TCRB transcripts were sequenced. Clones were read by immunoSEQ multiplex PCR, and TCRdb kept only the in-frame ones, dropping some. The sample holds about 410,000 clones; approximately 15% are singletons and the top ten take under 0.04%. Cell sorting via CD45RO/CCR7/CD25/CD127/CD95/CD27 was performed to obtain CD4+ naive, central memory, regulatory and stem cell-like memory cells. Of note for this clone: What it binds is unknown.

Study results and caveats: A definitive answer on HLA type influencing TCRB rearrangement was not reached here. Shorter templates might be favored by PCR, equally in patients and controls.

This CDR3 region has 14 residues. V trimming: 3 bases; J trimming: 6 bases; junction bases outside the gene matches: 5. CDR1 is SGHNT and CDR2 is YYREEE in the germline V gene (reference sequence). This sequence originates from a man aged 25-40 years in good health. The chain has TRBV5-4 and TRBJ1-2, with 10 bases matching TRBD1. Material for sequencing was naive CD4+ T cells from blood. The CDR3 loop is CASSSGTGVHGYTF. CDR3 DNA sequence: TGTGCCAGCAGCTCCGGGACAGGGGTACATGGCTACACCTTC. Full variable domain (missing parts from reference TRBV5-4 and TRBJ1-2): ETGVTQSPTHLIKTRGQQVTLRCSSQSGHNTVSWYQQALGQGPQFIFQYYREEENGRGNFPPRFSGLQFPNYSSELNVNALELDDSALYLCASSSGTGVHGYTFGSGTRLTVV.